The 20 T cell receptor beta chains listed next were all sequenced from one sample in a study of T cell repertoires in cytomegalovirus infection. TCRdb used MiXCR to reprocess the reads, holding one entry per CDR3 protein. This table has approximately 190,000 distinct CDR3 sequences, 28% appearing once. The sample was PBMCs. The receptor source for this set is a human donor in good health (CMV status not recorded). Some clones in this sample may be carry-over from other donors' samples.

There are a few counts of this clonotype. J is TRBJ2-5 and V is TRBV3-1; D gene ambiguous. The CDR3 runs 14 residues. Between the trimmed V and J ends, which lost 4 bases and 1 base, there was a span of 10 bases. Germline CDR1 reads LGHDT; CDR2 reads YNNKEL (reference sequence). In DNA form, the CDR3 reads TGTGCCAGCAGCCCGACGGTGAGCCAAGAGACCCAGTACTTC. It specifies CASSPTVSQETQYF.

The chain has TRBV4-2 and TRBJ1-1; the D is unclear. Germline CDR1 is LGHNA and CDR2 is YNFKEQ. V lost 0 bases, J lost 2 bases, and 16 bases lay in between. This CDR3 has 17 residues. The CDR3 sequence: CASSQEPTGASNTEAFF. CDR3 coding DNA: TGTGCCAGCAGCCAAGAGCCTACGGGTGCCTCAAACACTGAAGCTTTCTTT.

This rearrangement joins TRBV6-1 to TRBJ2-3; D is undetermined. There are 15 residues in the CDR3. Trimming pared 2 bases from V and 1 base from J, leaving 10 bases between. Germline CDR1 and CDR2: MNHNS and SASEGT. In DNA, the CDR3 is TGTGCCAGCAGTGAATCAAGGGCTCGCACAGATACGCAGTATTTT. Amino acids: CASSESRARTDTQYF.

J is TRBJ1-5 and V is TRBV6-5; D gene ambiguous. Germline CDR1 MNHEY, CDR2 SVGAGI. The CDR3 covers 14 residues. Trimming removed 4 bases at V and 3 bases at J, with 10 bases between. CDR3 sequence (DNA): TGTGCCAGCAGTTTGTGGCAGCTCAATCAGCCCCAGCATTTT. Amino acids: CASSLWQLNQPQHF.

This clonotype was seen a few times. The CDR3 nucleotides read TGTGCCAGCAGCGCTGGGACTAGCGGGGGGACAGATACGCAGTATTTT. It specifies CASSAGTSGGTDTQYF. V usage is TRBV2 and J usage is TRBJ2-3; 15 bases match TRBD2. V lost 6 bases and J lost 3; bases outside the gene matches: 4. From germline, CDR1 is SNHLY and CDR2 FYNNEI. The CDR3 totals 16 residues. Complete variable domain (other parts from reference TRBV2 and TRBJ2-3): EPEVTQTPSHQVTQMGQEVILRCVPISNHLYFYWYRQILGQKVEFLVSFYNNEISEKSEIFDDQFSVERPDGSNFTLKIRSTKLEDSAMYFCASSAGTSGGTDTQYFGPGTRLTVL.

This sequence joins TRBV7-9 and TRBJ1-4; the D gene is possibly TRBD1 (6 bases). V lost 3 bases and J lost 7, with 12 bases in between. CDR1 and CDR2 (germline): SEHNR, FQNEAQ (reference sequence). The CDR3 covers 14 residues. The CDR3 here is CASSFGTSFEKLFF. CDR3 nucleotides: TGTGCCAGCAGCTTCGGGACATCTTTTGAAAAACTGTTTTTT.

CDR3 in amino acids: CASAFEGAAFF. The CDR3 nucleotides read TGTGCCAGCGCCTTCGAGGGCGCGGCTTTCTTT. The chain couples TRBV6-2 or TRBV6-3 to TRBJ1-1; D remains ambiguous. V was pared by 8 bases and J by 11 bases, with 15 bases between. CDR1 is MNHEY, CDR2 SVGEGT, per germline. The CDR3 runs 11 residues.

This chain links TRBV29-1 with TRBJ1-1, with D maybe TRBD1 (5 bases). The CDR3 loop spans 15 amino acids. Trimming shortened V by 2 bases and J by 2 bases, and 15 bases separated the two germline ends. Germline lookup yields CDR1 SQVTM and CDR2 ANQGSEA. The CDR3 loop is CSVERGGSSNTEAFF. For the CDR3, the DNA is TGCAGCGTTGAACGGGGCGGGTCGAGTAACACTGAAGCTTTCTTT.

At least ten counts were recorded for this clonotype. CDR3 in amino acids: CASSLTSAGGPPDTQYF. The CDR3 nucleotides are TGTGCCAGCAGCTTAACCTCGGCGGGGGGCCCCCCAGATACGCAGTATTTT. V usage is TRBV7-8 and J usage is TRBJ2-3; 8 nucleotides match TRBD2. This CDR3 is 17 amino acids long. Germline V gene data show CDR1 as SGHVS and CDR2 as FQNEAQ. With 2 bases clipped from V and 4 bases from J, the junction kept 11 bases outside the gene matches.

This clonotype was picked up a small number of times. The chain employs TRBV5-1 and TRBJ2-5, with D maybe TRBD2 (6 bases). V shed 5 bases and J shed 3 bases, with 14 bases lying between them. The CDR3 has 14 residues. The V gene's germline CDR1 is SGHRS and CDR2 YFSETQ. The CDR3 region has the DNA TGCGCCAGCAGGGACCTAGGAGGGGAAGAGACCCAGTACTTC. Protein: CASRDLGGEETQYF.

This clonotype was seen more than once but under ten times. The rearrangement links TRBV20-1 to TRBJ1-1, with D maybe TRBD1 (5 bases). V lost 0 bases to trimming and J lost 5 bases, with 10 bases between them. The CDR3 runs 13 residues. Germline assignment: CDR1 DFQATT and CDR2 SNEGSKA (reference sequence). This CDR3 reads CSARDLGGTEAFF. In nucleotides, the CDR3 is TGCAGTGCTAGAGATCTGGGGGGGACTGAAGCTTTCTTT.

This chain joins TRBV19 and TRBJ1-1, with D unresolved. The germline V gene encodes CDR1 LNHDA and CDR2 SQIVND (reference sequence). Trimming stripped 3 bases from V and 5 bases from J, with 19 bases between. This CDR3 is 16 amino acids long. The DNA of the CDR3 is TGTGCCAGTAGTATCTGGCGACGGCGGGGTCGAACTGAAGCTTTCTTT. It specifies CASSIWRRRGRTEAFF. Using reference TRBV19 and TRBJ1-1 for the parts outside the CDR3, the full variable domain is DGGITQSPKYLFRKEGQNVTLSCEQNLNHDAMYWYRQDPGQGLRLIYYSQIVNDFQKGDIAEGYSVSREKKESFPLTVTSAQKNPTAFYLCASSIWRRRGRTEAFFGQGTRLTVV.

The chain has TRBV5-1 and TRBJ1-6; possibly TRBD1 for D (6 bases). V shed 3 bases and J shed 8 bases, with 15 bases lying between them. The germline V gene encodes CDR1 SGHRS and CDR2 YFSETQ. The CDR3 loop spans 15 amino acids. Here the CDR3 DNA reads TGCGCCAGCAGCTGGGGGGCAGGGACGGATTCACCCCTCCACTTT. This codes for CASSWGAGTDSPLHF. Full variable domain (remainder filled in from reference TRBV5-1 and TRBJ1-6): KAGVTQTPRYLIKTRGQQVTLSCSPISGHRSVSWYQQTPGQGLQFLFEYFSETQRNKGNFPGRFSGRQFSNSRSEMNVSTLELGDSALYLCASSWGAGTDSPLHFGNGTRLTVT.

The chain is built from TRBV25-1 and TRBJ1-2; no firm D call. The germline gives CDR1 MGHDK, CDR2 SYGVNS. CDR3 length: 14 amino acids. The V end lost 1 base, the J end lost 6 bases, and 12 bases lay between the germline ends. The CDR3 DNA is TGTGCCAGCAGTGAATCGGTGGAGATCGATGGCTACACCTTC. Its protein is CASSESVEIDGYTF.

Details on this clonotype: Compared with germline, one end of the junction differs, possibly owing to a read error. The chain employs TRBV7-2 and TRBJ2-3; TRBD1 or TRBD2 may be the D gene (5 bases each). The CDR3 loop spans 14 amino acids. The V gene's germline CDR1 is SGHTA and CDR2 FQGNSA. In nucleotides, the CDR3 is TGTGCCAGCAGCGGGACGGGACGCCCAGATATGCAGTATTTT. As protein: CASSGTGRPDMQYF.

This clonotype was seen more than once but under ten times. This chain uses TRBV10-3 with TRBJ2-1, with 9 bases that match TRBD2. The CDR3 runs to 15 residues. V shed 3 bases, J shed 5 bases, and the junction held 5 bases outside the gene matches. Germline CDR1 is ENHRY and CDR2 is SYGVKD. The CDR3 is CAISEIAGDHNEQFF. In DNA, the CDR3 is TGTGCCATCAGTGAAATAGCGGGGGACCACAATGAGCAGTTCTTC.

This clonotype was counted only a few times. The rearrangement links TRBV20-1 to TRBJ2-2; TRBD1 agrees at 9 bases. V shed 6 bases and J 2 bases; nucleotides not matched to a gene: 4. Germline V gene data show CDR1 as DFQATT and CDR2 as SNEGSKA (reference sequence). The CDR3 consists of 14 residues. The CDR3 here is CSAQGQGNTGELFF. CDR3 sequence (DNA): TGCAGTGCCCAGGGACAGGGAAACACCGGGGAGCTGTTTTTT.

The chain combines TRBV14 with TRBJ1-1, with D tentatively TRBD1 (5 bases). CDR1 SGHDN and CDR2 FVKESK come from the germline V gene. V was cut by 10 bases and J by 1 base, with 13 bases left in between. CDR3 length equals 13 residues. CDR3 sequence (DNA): TGTGCCACCGGTGTGGGGCCGAACACTGAAGCTTTCTTT. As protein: CATGVGPNTEAFF.

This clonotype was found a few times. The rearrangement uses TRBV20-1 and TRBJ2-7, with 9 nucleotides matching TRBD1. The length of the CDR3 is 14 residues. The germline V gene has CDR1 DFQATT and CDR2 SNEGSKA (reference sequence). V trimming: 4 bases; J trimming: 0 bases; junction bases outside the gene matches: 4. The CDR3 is CSATGTGNSYEQYF. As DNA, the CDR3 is TGCAGTGCTACCGGGACAGGGAACTCCTACGAGCAGTACTTC.

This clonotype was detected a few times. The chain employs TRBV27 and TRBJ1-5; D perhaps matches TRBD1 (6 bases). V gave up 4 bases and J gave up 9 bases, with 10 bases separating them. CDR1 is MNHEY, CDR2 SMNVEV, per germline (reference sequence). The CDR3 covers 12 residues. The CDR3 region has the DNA TGTGCCAGCAGTTCAGGAGGGGGGCCCCAGCATTTT. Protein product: CASSSGGGPQHF.